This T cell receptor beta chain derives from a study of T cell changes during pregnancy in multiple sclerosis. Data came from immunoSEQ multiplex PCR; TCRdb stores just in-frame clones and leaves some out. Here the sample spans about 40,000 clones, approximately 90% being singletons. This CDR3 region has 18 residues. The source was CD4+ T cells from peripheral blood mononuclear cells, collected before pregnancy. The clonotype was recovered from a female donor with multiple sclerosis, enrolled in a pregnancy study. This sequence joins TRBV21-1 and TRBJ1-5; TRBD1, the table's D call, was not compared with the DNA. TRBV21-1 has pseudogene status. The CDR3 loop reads CASSCSPPGQGFNQPQHF. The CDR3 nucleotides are TGTGCCAGCAGCTGCTCCCCCCCGGGACAGGGTTTCAATCAGCCCCAGCATTTT.